This T cell receptor (beta chain) was obtained from a study of blood T cell repertoires in COVID-19. Background on the study: In each case, the material was cDNA or gDNA derived from T cells, B-cell-depleted T cells, or PBMCs.

Trimming at V came to 5 bases and at J to 8 bases, leaving 18 bases not matched to a gene. There are 16 residues in the CDR3. The V gene's germline CDR1 is SGHRS and CDR2 YFSETQ. Original handling: Scientists estimated how many nucleated cells there were by amplifying reference gene primers. The method was immunoSEQ multiplex PCR; TCRdb's version includes in-frame clones alone and lacks a portion of them. V and J calls and clone size are given by that table; D and trimming were obtained from the DNA. Of some 340,000 clones in the sample, around 85% were seen once. This chain uses TRBV5-1 with TRBJ1-2; 7 nucleotides match TRBD1. The TCR sequence derives from a woman under 30 with acute or convalescent COVID-19. Source material: peripheral blood. The chain's CDR3 is CASSRFAEDRAWGYTF. The CDR3 DNA sequence: TGCGCCAGCAGTCGATTTGCAGAAGACAGGGCCTGGGGCTACACCTTC.